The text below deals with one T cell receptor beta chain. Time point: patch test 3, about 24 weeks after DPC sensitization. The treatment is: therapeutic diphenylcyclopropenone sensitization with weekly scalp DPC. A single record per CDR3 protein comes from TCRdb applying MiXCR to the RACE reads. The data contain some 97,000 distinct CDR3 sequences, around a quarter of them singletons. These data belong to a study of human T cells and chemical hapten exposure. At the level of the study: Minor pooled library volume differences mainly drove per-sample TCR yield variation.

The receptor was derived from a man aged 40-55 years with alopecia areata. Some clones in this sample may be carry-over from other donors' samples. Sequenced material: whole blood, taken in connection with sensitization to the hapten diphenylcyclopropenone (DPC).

CDR3 protein: CSVERVASTDTQYF. The CDR3 bases are TGCAGCGTTGAGAGGGTGGCGAGTACAGATACGCAGTATTTT. This chain joins TRBV29-1 and TRBJ2-3; a possible D gene is TRBD2 (5 bases). The CDR3 is made up of 14 amino acids. The V gene's germline CDR1 is SQVTM and CDR2 ANQGSEA. V shed 3 bases and J shed 3 bases, with 13 bases lying between them.